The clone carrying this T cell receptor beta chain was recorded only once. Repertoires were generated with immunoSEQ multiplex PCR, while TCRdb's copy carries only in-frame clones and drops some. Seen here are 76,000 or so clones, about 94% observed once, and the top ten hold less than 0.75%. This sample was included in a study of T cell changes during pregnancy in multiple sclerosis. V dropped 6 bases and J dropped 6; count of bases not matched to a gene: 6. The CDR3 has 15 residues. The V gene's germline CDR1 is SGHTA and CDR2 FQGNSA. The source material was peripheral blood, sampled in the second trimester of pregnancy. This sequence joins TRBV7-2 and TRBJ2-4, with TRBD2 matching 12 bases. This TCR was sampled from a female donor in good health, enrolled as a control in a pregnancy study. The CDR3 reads CASRRSSGGGNIQYF. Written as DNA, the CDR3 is TGTGCCAGCAGGCGATCTAGCGGGGGGGGAAACATTCAGTACTTC.